This TCR beta chain was profiled in a study of CD4 T cells in relation to SARS-CoV-2 and coronaviruses (dated by TCRdb to about 2021). Context from the whole study: In the ViraFEST assay, PBMCs were cultured with antigen for less than eleven days, after which TCR beta CDR3s were sequenced to identify clonal expansions specific to the antigen. The negative reference condition was either a culture with an HIV-1 Nef peptide pool or a culture with no peptide. Samples from three pre-COVID donors and the naive versus memory experiments were sequenced with the Adaptive Biotechnologies TCR-sequencing kit; other data were Illumina-based. Patient-derived lymphoblastoid cell lines were used to map the HLA restriction of shared crossreactive spike epitopes. A different TCR-beta assay, based on Illumina, was used to sequence expansion assays from other donors in the study. The study assessed, at the TCR clonotype level, memory CD4+ T cell crossreactivity between SARS-CoV-2 and common cold coronavirus spike proteins.

The investigation overall reported the following: Pre-pandemic and post-infection samples were not both contributed by any donor, so tracing of the source of pre-existing responses was limited. The study was constrained by small numbers of patients and of tested TCRs. Memory CD4+ clonotypes crossrecognizing SARS-CoV-2 and at least one common cold coronavirus spike were found in roughly 65% of donors. Compared with monoreactive clones, crossreactive clones had significantly weaker SARS-CoV-2-driven expansion, a result consistent with antigenic imprinting. Crossreactivity analysis was centred on spike protein, so crossreactivity against other viral proteins was not assessed.

This clone was picked up one time. What antigen it recognizes has not been identified. Base qualities are missing; no much larger clone stands one base away. CD4+ T cells from unexposed donors were collected before the COVID-19 pandemic (2011-2018). Following 10 days of culture, the EasySep CD4+ T cell isolation kit was used to isolate CD4+ T cells. As far as cell numbers permitted, CD4+ T cells from unexposed donors were tested for reactivity against SARS-CoV-2 S and N as well as four spike pools from common cold coronaviruses. PBMCs were cultured at roughly 2.2 million per well in IMDM supplemented with around 5% human AB serum and around 9.2 IU/ml IL-2. Half of the culture medium was replaced with fresh IL-2-containing medium on days 3 and 7. Each peptide culture condition was generally run in triplicate replicate wells. Leukapheresis product for the unexposed donors was purchased commercially. Ficoll-Paque PLUS gradient centrifugation was used to isolate PBMCs from leukapheresis product or whole blood. The PBMCs went either fresh into the expansion assay or into cryopreservation at -140 degrees C. The QIAamp Micro DNA Kit was used to extract genomic DNA from the CD4+ T cells.

The library was produced with the immunoSEQ multiplex PCR assay. From the authors' description of their analysis: During preprocessing, nonproductive sequences were discarded, as were any CDR3s that did not begin with C, did not end with F or W, or were shorter than 7 amino acids. The MANAFEST web app was used to call antigen-specific clonotypes on the basis of expansion compared with the reference and with other culture wells. A clone was considered positive if the clone showed significant expansion compared with the reference culture in 2 of 3 replicate wells at an FDR below 0.05. A further requirement for positive clones was significant expansion compared with all other tandem wells, along with an odds ratio above 5. CDR3 homology was quantified as pairwise Levenshtein distance, calculated with the stringdist R package after three terminal residues were trimmed from each end. Entries here come from immuneACCESS through TCRdb and include only in-frame sequences with V and J called. Some clones fail to appear in such tables; in the studies checked, an unresolved V gene covers under half of the shortfall, and the cause of the remainder is unknown. The V and J calls and the clone size are those of that table, but D and trimming were determined from the DNA. Across this sample there are about 24,000 clones, with more than 60% seen only once. The ten largest clones represent 18% of the sample.

The CDR3 numbers 13 residues from cysteine through phenylalanine. The retained sequence is limited to the CDR3, 39 bases, with the frame set at the first base. CDR1 is given as MDHEN and CDR2 as SYDVKM, both from the germline V gene. V loses 6 bases at its end and J loses 8 bases; junction bases beyond the gene matches: 6. Sequenced input: CD4+ T cells from PBMCs, cultured in vitro. The sequence is built from TRBV28 and TRBJ2-7, and TRBD1 aligns with 11 junction nucleotides. The source of this sequence is a human donor in good health. The nucleotide sequence reads as follows: TGTGCCAGCAGAGGGACAGGGGGTTCACAGCAGTACTTC. It translates to CASRGTGGSQQYF.